The rows below give T cell receptor beta chains drawn from one sample of a study of OX40 agonist ivuxolimab in advanced cancers. Only in-frame clones appear in the TCRdb table, and some are missing; sequencing was by immunoSEQ multiplex PCR. The sample lists around 50,000 clones; approximately 91% were seen once. The sample was CD4+ or CD8+ T cells sorted from blood, taken in a trial of the OX40 agonist ivuxolimab. The receptors were sampled from an adult with an advanced solid tumor such as melanoma, head and neck, liver or kidney cancer. Both conserved end residues are part of each CDR3. The order of the fields is D gene, clone size, CDR3 length, J gene, V gene, CDR3 DNA, CDR3 protein. D genes are given only for firm matches. Rows may omit the clone size; those that give it use once, few, many or a size class.

TRBD2	NA	18	TRBJ2-1	TRBV5-1	TGCGCCAGCAGCTTGAACCCGGCCCGGGCTAGCGGGGGCAATGAGCAGTTCTTC	CASSLNPARASGGNEQFF
NA	NA	13	TRBJ2-3	TRBV14	TGTGCCAGGTATCTTTACCCTACAGATACGCAGTATTTT	CARYLYPTDTQYF
TRBD1	NA	15	TRBJ1-5	TRBV7-2	TGTGCCAGCAGCTTAGTGGGACAGAGCAATCAGCCCCAGCATTTT	CASSLVGQSNQPQHF
NA	once	13	TRBJ2-7	TRBV5-1	TGCGCCAGCAGCTTGGGGGTGGTCTACGAGCAGTACTTC	CASSLGVVYEQYF
TRBD1	NA	16	TRBJ2-5	TRBV9	TGTGCCAGCAGCGTAGCTGTGAGACAGGGCCAAGAGACCCAGTACTTC	CASSVAVRQGQETQYF
NA	once	12	TRBJ2-1	TRBV21-1	TGTGCCAGCAGCAAAACGTGCAATGAGCAGTTCTTC	CASSKTCNEQFF
NA	NA	16	TRBJ2-7	TRBV14	TGTGCCAGCAGCCGACTTTGGCAGGGGTCCACCTACGAGCAGTACTTC	CASSRLWQGSTYEQYF
NA	NA	15	TRBJ2-1	TRBV18	TGTGCCAGCTCACCAACGAATTCTCAAAACAATGAGCAGTTCTTC	CASSPTNSQNNEQFF
TRBD1	NA	16	TRBJ1-6	TRBV4-1	TGCGCCAGCAGCCAAGTAGGACGACAGGGTGGTTCACCCCTCCACTTT	CASSQVGRQGGSPLHF
NA	NA	13	TRBJ1-1	TRBV7-3	TGTGCCAGCAGCTGGACACGGGGGACTGAAGCTTTCTTT	CASSWTRGTEAFF
TRBD2	NA	17	TRBJ2-7	TRBV10-1	TGCGCCAGCAGTGAGTCCTTTGCGGGAGGTTATGTTGGTAGGCAGTACTTC	CASSESFAGGYVGRQYF
NA	NA	13	TRBJ2-7	TRBV28	TGTGCCAGCACCAAGCCGGGAGTCTACGAGCAGTACTTC	CASTKPGVYEQYF
NA	NA	14	TRBJ2-7	TRBV7-6	TGTGCCAGCAGTCCTACCGGAGAATTCTACGAGCAGTACTTC	CASSPTGEFYEQYF
TRBD2	NA	16	TRBJ2-7	TRBV11-2	TGTGCCAGCAGCCCCTATGCGGGACTAGCCTCCTACGAGCAGTACTTC	CASSPYAGLASYEQYF
NA	NA	13	TRBJ2-7	TRBV7-7	TGTGCTAGCAGCTTAGGTAGGACAGACGAGCAGTACTTC	CASSLGRTDEQYF
NA	NA	16	TRBJ1-1	TRBV4-1	TGCGCCAGCAGCCAACAGGGTCGTGGCCAGAACACTGAAGCTTTCTTT	CASSQQGRGQNTEAFF
TRBD2	NA	14	TRBJ2-1	TRBV5-1	TGCGCCAGCAGCTCTACTAGCGGGAGCAATGAGCAGTTCTTC	CASSSTSGSNEQFF
NA	NA	14	TRBJ1-2	TRBV7-9	TGTGCCAGCAGCAGTTTTGGGGGCAACTATGGCTACACCTTC	CASSSFGGNYGYTF
TRBD1	NA	16	TRBJ1-3	TRBV5-1	TGCGCCAGCAGCTCGGGACAGGCCAGCTCTGGAAACACCATATATTTT	CASSSGQASSGNTIYF
NA	few	11	TRBJ2-7	TRBV20-1	TGCAGTGCCACTGCCAGCCACGAGCAGTACTTC	CSATASHEQYF
TRBD2	NA	14	TRBJ2-7	TRBV6-1	TGTGCCAGCAGGTCGGGGACTAGCAGTTACGAGCAGTACTTC	CASRSGTSSYEQYF
NA	NA	14	TRBJ2-2	TRBV5-1	TGCGCCAGCAGCCGGGACGGGGCGACCGGGGAGCTGTTTTTT	CASSRDGATGELFF
NA	NA	14	TRBJ2-3	TRBV4-2	TGTGCCAGCAGCCAAGGTGGCCACACAGATACGCAGTATTTT	CASSQGGHTDTQYF
NA	few	13	TRBJ2-7	TRBV14	TGTGCCAGCAGCCCAAGCCAGGGGAACGAGCAGTACTTC	CASSPSQGNEQYF
TRBD1	NA	13	TRBJ2-7	TRBV5-4	TGTGCCAGCACCACGACAGGGGAAGACGAGCAGTACTTC	CASTTTGEDEQYF
NA	NA	16	TRBJ2-3	TRBV27	TGTGCCAGCAGTCCCCCGGGGCTCACAAGGACAGATACGCAGTATTTT	CASSPPGLTRTDTQYF
NA	NA	15	TRBJ2-7	TRBV7-2	TGTGCCAGCAGCTTGAACCCAGGGGGGTCCTACGAGCAGTACTTC	CASSLNPGGSYEQYF
TRBD2	few	17	TRBJ2-1	TRBV11-2	TGTGCCAGCAGCTTAGATCAGCGGGGAGCTCAAGTAAATGAGCAGTTCTTC	CASSLDQRGAQVNEQFF
NA	once	16	TRBJ2-1	TRBV5-1	TGCGCCAGCAGCCCGGCGGGACGGGACCCCTACAATGAGCAGTTCTTC	CASSPAGRDPYNEQFF
TRBD1	few	13	TRBJ1-1	TRBV19	TGTGCCAGTAGTACGGGACAGCACACTGAAGCTTTCTTT	CASSTGQHTEAFF
NA	NA	13	TRBJ1-4	TRBV6-5	TGTGCCAGCAGTGGTCGCAGGGATGAAAAACTGTTTTTT	CASSGRRDEKLFF
NA	NA	13	TRBJ1-5	TRBV5-8	TGTGCCAGCAGCAAGGGGCCGGATCAGCCCCAGCATTTT	CASSKGPDQPQHF
NA	few	13	TRBJ2-7	TRBV13	TGTGCCAGCAGCCGACAACAGGGATACGAGCAGTACTTC	CASSRQQGYEQYF
NA	NA	12	TRBJ2-5	TRBV18	TGTGCCAGCTCCCAGTTCGGAGAGACCCAGTACTTC	CASSQFGETQYF
TRBD2	NA	15	TRBJ2-3	TRBV6-4	TGTGCCAGCAGCCAACTAGCGGGAGGTGGAGATACGCAGTATTTT	CASSQLAGGGDTQYF
NA	NA	16	TRBJ2-3	TRBV7-2	TGTGCCAGCAGCGCACTACTCGGGACTGCGACAGATACGCAGTATTTT	CASSALLGTATDTQYF
NA	NA	15	TRBJ2-1	TRBV5-1	TGCGCCAGCAGCTTGGGGTGGCGGTCCTACAATGAGCAGTTCTTC	CASSLGWRSYNEQFF
TRBD1	NA	15	TRBJ1-5	TRBV5-5	TGTGCCAGCAGCCGGACAGGGAATAGCAATCAGCCCCAGCATTTT	CASSRTGNSNQPQHF
TRBD2	NA	16	TRBJ2-1	TRBV2	TGTGCCAGCAGTGAAGAGGGAGGGTCCTCCTACAATGAGCAGTTCTTC	CASSEEGGSSYNEQFF
NA	NA	14	TRBJ2-7	TRBV5-1	TGCGCCAGCAGCTTGTCCGGGGGTCGGTTAGAGCAGTACTTC	CASSLSGGRLEQYF
TRBD1	NA	13	TRBJ2-7	TRBV6-1	TGTGCCAGCAGTGAAGCGTGGGACAGGGGGCAGTACTTC	CASSEAWDRGQYF
NA	NA	15	TRBJ2-1	TRBV5-5	TGTGCCAGCAGCCGGACCCTCGGGTCCTACAATGAGCAGTTCTTC	CASSRTLGSYNEQFF
TRBD1	once	10	TRBJ2-7	TRBV20-1	TGCAGTGTGACAGGGGGGGAGCAGTACTTC	CSVTGGEQYF
NA	once	13	TRBJ2-3	TRBV2	TGTGCCAGCAGTTCGGACAGCACAGATACGCAGTATTTT	CASSSDSTDTQYF
NA	few	19	TRBJ2-5	TRBV4-1	TGCGCCAGCAGCCAGCCTCGACTAGGTACCGCCCTAGGGGGAGAGACCCAGTACTTC	CASSQPRLGTALGGETQYF
TRBD2	NA	17	TRBJ2-2	TRBV10-3	TGTGCCATCAGTGAGAGGACTAGCGGGAGCTTCGGTGGGGAGCTGTTTTTT	CAISERTSGSFGGELFF
NA	NA	15	TRBJ1-1	TRBV29-1	TGCAGCGCCAAGGCAGGGAGTAATAAGAACGCTGAAGCTTTCTTT	CSAKAGSNKNAEAFF
NA	NA	15	TRBJ1-2	TRBV11-2	TGTGCCAGCAGCCCAGATGGGCGGGCGGTTTATGGCTACACCTTC	CASSPDGRAVYGYTF
TRBD2	NA	15	TRBJ2-2	TRBV30	TGTGCCTGGGATCCGGGACTAGGCAACGCCGGGGAGCTGTTTTTT	CAWDPGLGNAGELFF
TRBD2	once	19	TRBJ2-1	TRBV19	TGTGCCAGTAGAGGTGGGGCAAGGACTAGCGGGAGGGCCCGATATGAGCAGTTCTTC	CASRGGARTSGRARYEQFF
NA	NA	15	TRBJ1-1	TRBV2	TGTGCCAGCAGTGAACAGGGCAGGGTGGCCACTGAAGCTTTCTTT	CASSEQGRVATEAFF
NA	NA	14	TRBJ1-2	TRBV2	TGTGCCAGCAGGCAGGCAGGGGCCGCTCTAAGCTACACCTTC	CASRQAGAALSYTF
TRBD2	NA	15	TRBJ2-5	TRBV6-1	TGTGCCAGCCAGGGACTAGCGGGAGGTCGGGAGACCCAGTACTTC	CASQGLAGGRETQYF
TRBD1	NA	14	TRBJ1-5	TRBV2	TGTGCCAGCAGTGAAGGGGACAGGAATCAGCCCCAGCATTTT	CASSEGDRNQPQHF
TRBD1	NA	16	TRBJ1-2	TRBV30	TGTGCCTGGAGTGAGGGACAGGGGGCCAAGAACTATGGCTACACCTTC	CAWSEGQGAKNYGYTF
NA	few	17	TRBJ2-7	TRBV7-9	TGTGCCAGCAGCTTAGCAGAATCCGGACTCGCCCGCTACGAGCAGTACTTC	CASSLAESGLARYEQYF
NA	NA	11	TRBJ2-7	TRBV28	TGTGCCAGCCAGAGAAGGGGCGAGCAGTACTTC	CASQRRGEQYF
TRBD2	NA	17	TRBJ2-1	TRBV19	TGTGCCAGTAGTATAAGGGAGACTAGCGGGAGGTACAATGAGCAGTTCTTC	CASSIRETSGRYNEQFF
TRBD1	NA	14	TRBJ2-7	TRBV19	TGTGCCAGTAGTGTGACAGGGGGCCGAGGCGAGCAGTACTTC	CASSVTGGRGEQYF
NA	NA	15	TRBJ1-6	TRBV6-1	TGTGCCAGCAGTGAATCCCCCGGTGGTGGATCACCCCTCCACTTT	CASSESPGGGSPLHF